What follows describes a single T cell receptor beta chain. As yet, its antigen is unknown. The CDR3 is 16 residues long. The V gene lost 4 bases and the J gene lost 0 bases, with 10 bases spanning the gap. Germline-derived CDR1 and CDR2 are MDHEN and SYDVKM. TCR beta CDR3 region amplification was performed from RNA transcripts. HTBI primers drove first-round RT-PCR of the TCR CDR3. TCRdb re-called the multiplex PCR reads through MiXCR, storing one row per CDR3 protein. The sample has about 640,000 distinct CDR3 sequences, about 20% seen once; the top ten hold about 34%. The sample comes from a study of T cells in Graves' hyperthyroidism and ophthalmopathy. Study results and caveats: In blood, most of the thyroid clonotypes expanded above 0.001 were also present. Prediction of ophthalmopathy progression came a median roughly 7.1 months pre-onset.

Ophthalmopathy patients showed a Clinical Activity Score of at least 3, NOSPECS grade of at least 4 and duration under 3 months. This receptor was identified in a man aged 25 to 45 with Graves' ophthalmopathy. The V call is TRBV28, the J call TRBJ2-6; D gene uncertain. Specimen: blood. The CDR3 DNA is TGTGCCAGCAGTTCACCCGGACGCTCTGGGGCCAACGTCCTGACTTTC. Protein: CASSSPGRSGANVLTF.